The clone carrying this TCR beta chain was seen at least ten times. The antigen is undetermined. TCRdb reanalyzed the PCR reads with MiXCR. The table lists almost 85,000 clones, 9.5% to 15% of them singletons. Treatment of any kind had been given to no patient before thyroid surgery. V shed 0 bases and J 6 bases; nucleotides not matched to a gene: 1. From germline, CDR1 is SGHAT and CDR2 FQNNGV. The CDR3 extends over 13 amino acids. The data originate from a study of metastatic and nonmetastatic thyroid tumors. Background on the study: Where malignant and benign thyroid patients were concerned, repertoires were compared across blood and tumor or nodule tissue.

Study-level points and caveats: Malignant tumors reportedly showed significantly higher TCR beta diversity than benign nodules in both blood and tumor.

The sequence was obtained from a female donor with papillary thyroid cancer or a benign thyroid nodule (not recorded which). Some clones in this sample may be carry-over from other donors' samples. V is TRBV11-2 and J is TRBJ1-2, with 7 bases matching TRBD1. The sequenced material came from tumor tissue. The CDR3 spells CASSLDTGDGYTF. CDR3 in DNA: TGTGCCAGCAGCTTAGACACAGGGGATGGCTACACCTTC.